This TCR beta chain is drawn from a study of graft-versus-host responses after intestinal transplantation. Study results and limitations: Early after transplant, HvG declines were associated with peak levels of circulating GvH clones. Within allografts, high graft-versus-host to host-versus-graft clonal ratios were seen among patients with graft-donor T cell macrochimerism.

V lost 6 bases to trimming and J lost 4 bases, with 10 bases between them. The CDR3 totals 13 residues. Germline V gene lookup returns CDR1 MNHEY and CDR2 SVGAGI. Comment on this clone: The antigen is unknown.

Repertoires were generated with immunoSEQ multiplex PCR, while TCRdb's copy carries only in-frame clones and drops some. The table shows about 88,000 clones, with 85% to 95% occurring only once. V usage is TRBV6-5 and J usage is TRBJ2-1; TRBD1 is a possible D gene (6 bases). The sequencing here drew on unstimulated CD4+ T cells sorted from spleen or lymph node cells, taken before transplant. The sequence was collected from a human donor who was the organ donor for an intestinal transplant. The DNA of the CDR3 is TGTGCCAGCAGACACAGGGAGTACAATGAGCAGTTCTTC. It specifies CASRHREYNEQFF.